A selection of T cell receptor beta chains follows, all from one sample in a study of identical twins. A single record per CDR3 protein comes from TCRdb applying MiXCR to the 5' RACE reads. Among 510,000 or so distinct CDR3 sequences listed, around 15% were seen once. The same sample was also used in a study of yellow fever vaccine responses in identical twins.

Input material: CD4+ T cells sorted from blood. The receptors originated from a woman aged 18-29 years in good health. CDR3s leave out the opening cysteine and the closing phenylalanine or tryptophan. A D gene is named only where the DNA matches it firmly. Size is stated for part of the rows, as once, few or many counts, or as a class when the clone is expanded.

>TRBV5-1|NA|12|TRBJ2-7|NA
ASSADRNSYEQY
>TRBV7-6|few|14|TRBJ2-5|TRBD2
ASSLAGLAGVETQY
>TRBV28|few|13|TRBJ2-1|TRBD1
ASSPGTGPHNEQF
>TRBV28|few|15|TRBJ2-1|NA
ASSPRRLGGSYNEQF
>TRBV18|few|12|TRBJ2-2|NA
ASSPLQNTGELF
>TRBV6-1|NA|15|TRBJ2-2|NA
ASSLGGGGRQGGELF
>TRBV12-3/TRBV12-4|few|13|TRBJ2-7|NA
ASTHTGRVSYEQY
>TRBV7-7|few|14|TRBJ2-1|NA
ASSPGSVSSYNEQF
>TRBV14|few|17|TRBJ2-1|TRBD2
ASSPFPTSGGTKYNEQF
>TRBV4-1|few|12|TRBJ1-1|NA
ASSQEQGDWGAF
>TRBV5-1|NA|13|TRBJ2-3|TRBD2
ASSLLAGVQDTQY
>TRBV7-9|few|12|TRBJ2-4|NA
ASSQGGEGNIQY
>TRBV9|few|12|TRBJ2-7|TRBD2
ASSSGLAGALQY
>TRBV12-5|NA|13|TRBJ2-7|TRBD1
ASGLTDRASYEQY
>TRBV7-9|few|13|TRBJ2-3|TRBD2
ASRLGLADTDTQY
>TRBV7-2|NA|13|TRBJ2-1|NA
ASSPAIARGNEQF
>TRBV18|few|17|TRBJ2-7|TRBD2
ASSPRLGGLAGERYEQY
>TRBV12-3/TRBV12-4|NA|13|TRBJ2-2|TRBD1
ASSLTGAGTGELF
>TRBV5-1|NA|12|TRBJ2-5|NA
ASSFGGGAETQY
>TRBV10-3|few|14|TRBJ1-5|TRBD1
AISEHGGQVNQPQH
>TRBV12-3/TRBV12-4|NA|13|TRBJ2-5|NA
ASTLGYAGKETQY
>TRBV7-9|few|14|TRBJ2-2|NA
ASSLGQSQNTGELF
>TRBV19|NA|14|TRBJ1-5|TRBD1
ASSIRHRGTNQPQH
>TRBV11-3|few|12|TRBJ2-5|NA
ASSLDWQQETQY
>TRBV7-2|few|13|TRBJ2-1|NA
ASSLEGLGINEQF
>TRBV29-1|many|12|TRBJ2-7|TRBD2
SVRTSGNGYEQY
>TRBV28|few|15|TRBJ2-3|NA
ASSFWPGAGDTDTQY
>TRBV4-1|few|13|TRBJ1-1|NA
ASSHNFGLPTEAF
>TRBV19|NA|12|TRBJ2-1|NA
ASSNGRSYNEQF
>TRBV7-2|NA|12|TRBJ2-1|NA
AKAETRPTDEQF
>TRBV7-8|few|14|TRBJ2-7|TRBD2
ASSVPGLAGHYEQY
>TRBV11-3|few|13|TRBJ2-7|NA
ASSPGGVAPYEQY
>TRBV7-7|NA|11|TRBJ2-1|NA
ASSFNAYNEQF
>TRBV28|NA|13|TRBJ2-3|TRBD2
ASTRTGGRTDTQY
>TRBV5-1|NA|14|TRBJ1-1|TRBD1
ASSLRTGGGTTEAF
>TRBV20-1|NA|10|TRBJ2-7|NA
SARDLGKEQY
>TRBV24-1|few|9|TRBJ1-2|NA
ATSDNYGYT
>TRBV24-1|few|18|TRBJ2-1|TRBD2
ATSDLHEREHSFGRNEQF
>TRBV29-1|many|10|TRBJ2-5|NA
SVVVVGETQY
>TRBV10-3|NA|12|TRBJ2-4|TRBD1
ASRGQGAKNIQY